This T cell receptor (beta chain) was sequenced in a study of blood T cell repertoires in COVID-19. The V end was cut by 0 bases, the J end by 1 base, with 6 bases between. Germline assignment: CDR1 GTSNPN and CDR2 SVGIG (reference sequence). The CDR3 extends over 13 amino acids. As processed by the authors: Reference gene primer amplification gave estimated nucleated cell counts. Sequenced by immunoSEQ multiplex PCR; TCRdb stores in-frame clones only, minus some. V and J calls and clone size are given by that table; D and trimming were obtained from the DNA. The data hold tens of thousands of clones, with around 90% observed a single time.

The source of this sequence is a human donor with active COVID-19. The donor label of this sample is uncertain. V gene TRBV30 combines with J gene TRBJ1-1, with no clear D. Sequences were obtained from peripheral blood. CDR3 sequence: CAWSVRGNTEAFF. CDR3 coding DNA: TGTGCCTGGAGTGTACGGGGGAACACTGAAGCTTTCTTT.